The 24 T cell receptor beta chains below all came from one sample that was sequenced in a study of blood T cell repertoires in COVID-19. Sequenced by immunoSEQ multiplex PCR; TCRdb stores in-frame clones only, minus some. The data contain about 150,000 clones, about 90% of them seen just once; the ten biggest clones take up about 6%. The sample taken for sequencing was peripheral blood. All receptors derive from a man older than 75 with acute or convalescent COVID-19.

V usage is TRBV27 and J usage is TRBJ1-2, with 9 bases fitting TRBD1. CDR3 length equals 15 residues. Germline V CDR1 and CDR2: MNHEY, SMNVEV (reference sequence). Trimming took 0 bases from V and 3 from J; bases not matched to a gene: 2. Here the CDR3 reads CASSLSGQGYYGYTF. The CDR3 DNA sequence: TGTGCCAGCAGTTTATCGGGACAGGGATACTATGGCTACACCTTC.

The V gene is TRBV21-1, the J gene TRBJ2-7; TRBD2 is taken as the D call from the table, unchecked against the DNA. TRBV21-1 is tagged as a pseudogene. The CDR3 is 15 residues long. In DNA form, the CDR3 reads TGTGCCAGCAGCAAATTAATGACCGGGACCTACGAGCAGTACTTC. Encoded protein: CASSKLMTGTYEQYF.

V is TRBV18 and J is TRBJ2-3, with D hard to call. CDR3 size: 14 residues. V dropped 2 bases and J dropped 2 bases, with 8 bases sitting between them. Germline CDR1 KGHSH, CDR2 LQKENI. In DNA form, the CDR3 reads TGTGCCAGCTCACCATTGAGGTCCACAGATACGCAGTATTTT. It is translated as CASSPLRSTDTQYF. Looking up the rest from reference TRBV18 and TRBJ2-3 gives the full variable domain: NAGVMQNPRHLVRRRGQEARLRCSPMKGHSHVYWYRQLPEEGLKFMVYLQKENIIDESGMPKERFSAEFPKEGPSILRIQQVVRGDSAAYFCASSPLRSTDTQYFGPGTRLTVL.

This chain links TRBV3-1 (or the pseudogene TRBV3-2) with TRBJ2-7, with 12 nucleotides matching TRBD2. J was trimmed by 6 bases and V by 4 bases; bases with no gene match: 10. This CDR3 spans 16 amino acids. Germline assignment: CDR1 LGHDT and CDR2 YNNKEL (reference sequence). CDR3 amino acids: CASSLLLAGGSGEQYF. Written as DNA, the CDR3 is TGTGCCAGCAGCCTTCTACTAGCGGGAGGCTCTGGCGAGCAGTACTTC.

V and J are TRBV7-9 and TRBJ2-2, with TRBD1 identical over 9 bases. Trimming removed 5 bases from V and 4 bases from J; junction bases left unmatched: 8. Germline CDR1 is SEHNR and CDR2 is FQNEAQ (reference sequence). The CDR3 contains 16 residues. This CDR3 reads CASSAPGTGFTGELFF. CDR3 in DNA: TGTGCCAGCAGCGCCCCGGGGACAGGGTTCACCGGGGAGCTGTTTTTT.

The chain employs TRBV3-1 (or the pseudogene TRBV3-2) and TRBJ1-1; D unclear. V lost 6 bases, J lost 2 bases, and 4 bases lay in between. The CDR3 contains 11 residues. CDR1 and CDR2 from the germline V gene are LGHDT and YNNKEL (reference sequence). CDR3 amino acids: CASRLNTEAFF. The CDR3 DNA reads as TGTGCCAGCAGATTAAACACTGAAGCTTTCTTT.

This chain joins TRBV5-1 and TRBJ1-1; D is perhaps TRBD1 (5 bases). V lost 2 bases to trimming and J lost 1 base, with 12 bases between them. The CDR3 loop spans 15 amino acids. Germline V gene lookup returns CDR1 SGHRS and CDR2 YFSETQ. The CDR3 nucleotides are TGCGCCAGCAGCTTTATAGACAGCTCGAACACTGAAGCTTTCTTT. It specifies CASSFIDSSNTEAFF.

This rearrangement joins TRBV5-1 to TRBJ1-3, with 7 bases aligning to TRBD1. CDR1 and CDR2 from the germline V gene are SGHRS and YFSETQ. The J segment lost 2 bases and the V segment lost 6 bases, leaving 5 bases of the junction unmatched. This CDR3 has 14 amino acids. This CDR3 is CASTPGQPGNTIYF. CDR3 in DNA: TGCGCCAGCACACCGGGACAGCCTGGAAACACCATATATTTT.

Here the CDR3 reads CASIRDRGEETQYF. In DNA form, the CDR3 reads TGTGCCAGCATCCGGGACAGGGGGGAAGAGACCCAGTACTTC. This chain links TRBV28 with TRBJ2-5, with TRBD1 matching over 11 bases. The CDR3 runs to 14 residues. V lost 7 bases to trimming and J lost 3 bases; unmatched junction nucleotides: 4. Germline V gives CDR1 MDHEN, CDR2 SYDVKM.

This chain uses TRBV30 with TRBJ2-7, with D possibly matching TRBD2 (6 bases). With 0 bases removed from V and 1 base from J, the gap between germline ends came to 16 bases. The CDR3 totals 16 residues. Germline V gene sequence: CDR1 GTSNPN, CDR2 SVGIG (reference sequence). In DNA, the CDR3 is TGTGCCTGGAGTGTATTTGTGAGAGGAGGGTCCTACGAGCAGTACTTC. It encodes CAWSVFVRGGSYEQYF.

V is TRBV11-2 and J is TRBJ2-7; D is perhaps TRBD2 (6 bases). V lost 0 bases and J 0 bases, leaving 9 bases between the germline ends. The V gene's germline CDR1 is SGHAT and CDR2 FQNNGV. The CDR3 is made up of 15 amino acids. The CDR3 here is CASSLDLGGSYEQYF. Here the CDR3 DNA reads TGTGCCAGCAGCTTAGATCTCGGGGGCTCCTACGAGCAGTACTTC.

In DNA form, the CDR3 reads TGCAGCGTTGAAGATCGAGGGGGACCGGGCTACGAGCAGTACTTC. The encoded protein is CSVEDRGGPGYEQYF. The chain combines TRBV29-1 with TRBJ2-7, with D possibly being TRBD1 (6 bases). CDR1 SQVTM and CDR2 ANQGSEA come from the germline V gene. This CDR3 contains 15 residues. V gave up 0 bases and J gave up 3 bases, with 15 bases separating them.

The V call is TRBV6-4, the J call TRBJ2-6; D not resolved. V dropped 5 bases and J dropped 0 bases, with 8 bases sitting between them. CDR3 length: 15 amino acids. CDR1 is MRHNA and CDR2 is SNTAGT in the germline V gene. CDR3 sequence: CASSRGDSGANVLTF. For the CDR3, the DNA is TGTGCCAGCAGTCGCGGAGACTCTGGGGCCAACGTCCTGACTTTC.

This clone was recorded many times. The V call is TRBV9, the J call TRBJ2-3, with a tentative D call TRBD2 (5 bases). CDR1 and CDR2 from the germline V gene are SGDLS and YYNGEE. This CDR3 is 14 amino acids long. V lost 0 bases, J lost 3 bases, and 8 bases lay in between. The CDR3 sequence is CASSVVGSTDTQYF. In nucleotides, the CDR3 is TGTGCCAGCAGCGTAGTGGGGAGTACAGATACGCAGTATTTT.

This clone has just one count. The chain employs TRBV10-3 and TRBJ2-7; 7 bases line up with TRBD2. V trimming: 2 bases; J trimming: 2 bases; junction bases outside the gene matches: 3. This CDR3 comprises 14 residues. Germline lookup yields CDR1 ENHRY and CDR2 SYGVKD. As DNA, the CDR3 is TGTGCCATCAGTGAGGGGCTAGCGGCCTACGAGCAGTACTTC. Protein sequence: CAISEGLAAYEQYF.

This sequence joins TRBV9 and TRBJ2-3, with 9 bases fitting TRBD2. CDR3 length: 16 residues. V shed 0 bases and J 0 bases; nucleotides not matched to a gene: 2. The V gene's germline CDR1 is SGDLS and CDR2 YYNGEE. This chain's CDR3 is CASSVGTSASTDTQYF. The CDR3 nucleotides are TGTGCCAGCAGCGTAGGGACTAGCGCTAGCACAGATACGCAGTATTTT.

This chain joins TRBV2 and TRBJ2-2; 12 bases fit TRBD2. The CDR3 consists of 16 residues. Germline CDR1 SNHLY, CDR2 FYNNEI. J lost 7 bases, V lost 4 bases, and 7 bases had no gene match. The CDR3 DNA is TGTGCCAGCAGTGGACTAGCGGGGGCCACGGGCGGGGAGCTGTTTTTT. Translating gives CASSGLAGATGGELFF.

The chain couples TRBV15 to TRBJ2-7; maybe TRBD2 (7 bases). The V gene lost 0 bases and the J gene lost 2 bases, with 11 bases spanning the gap. CDR3 length: 15 amino acids. Germline V CDR1 and CDR2: LNHNV, YYDKDF (reference sequence). CDR3 sequence reads: CATSRDQGTTYEQYF. As DNA, the CDR3 is TGTGCCACCAGCAGAGATCAGGGGACTACCTACGAGCAGTACTTC. Full variable domain (remainder filled in from reference TRBV15 and TRBJ2-7): DAMVIQNPRYQVTQFGKPVTLSCSQTLNHNVMYWYQQKSSQAPKLLFHYYDKDFNNEADTPDNFQSRRPNTSFCFLDIRSPGLGDTAMYLCATSRDQGTTYEQYFGPGTRLTVT.

The chain joins TRBV9 to TRBJ2-7; 7 bases are a match to TRBD2. Per the germline V gene, CDR1 is SGDLS and CDR2 is YYNGEE. This CDR3 is 16 amino acids long. With 3 bases clipped from V and 1 base from J, the junction kept 10 bases outside the gene matches. The CDR3 is CASSAASGAPSYEQYF. CDR3 DNA: TGTGCCAGCAGCGCGGCGAGCGGGGCGCCGTCCTACGAGCAGTACTTC.

The chain is built from TRBV27 and TRBJ2-3, with 13 bases matching TRBD2. The V and J ends lost 4 bases and 1 base, in that order; junction bases with no gene match: 8. Per germline, CDR1 MNHEY and CDR2 SMNVEV (reference sequence). The CDR3 runs to 18 residues. Here the CDR3 DNA reads TGTGCCAGCAGTTCCCTAATACTAGCGGGAGGGGGCACAGATACGCAGTATTTT. Protein: CASSSLILAGGGTDTQYF.

The chain joins TRBV29-1 to TRBJ2-3; no firm D call. V gave up 5 bases and J gave up 2 bases, with 11 bases separating them. The germline V gene encodes CDR1 SQVTM and CDR2 ANQGSEA. This CDR3 spans 13 amino acids. CDR3 region: CSVSSRLTDTQYF. DNA of the CDR3: TGCAGCGTTAGCAGCAGGCTCACAGATACGCAGTATTTT.

V is TRBV3-1 (or the pseudogene TRBV3-2) and J is TRBJ1-2; possible D gene TRBD1, 5 bases. The germline gives CDR1 LGHDT, CDR2 YNNKEL (reference sequence). The CDR3 contains 16 residues. The germline V and J ends were trimmed by 0 bases and 4 bases, with 15 bases remaining between them. CDR3 protein: CASSQERGRTTYGYTF. DNA of the CDR3: TGTGCCAGCAGCCAAGAGCGGGGCAGGACTACCTATGGCTACACCTTC.

This chain connects TRBV4-1 to TRBJ2-5; TRBD2 aligns across 11 bases. The J segment lost 7 bases and the V segment lost 3 bases, leaving 13 bases of the junction unmatched. The CDR3 is 17 residues long. Germline V gives CDR1 MGHRA, CDR2 YSYEKL. CDR3 nucleotides: TGCGCCAGCAGCCATTTCGAGCTAGCGGGGGGTGCTGGGACCCAGTACTTC. Translating gives CASSHFELAGGAGTQYF.

The rearrangement uses TRBV19 and TRBJ2-3, with 13 bases identical to TRBD2. Germline assignment: CDR1 LNHDA and CDR2 SQIVND (reference sequence). This CDR3 is 16 amino acids long. Losses at the gene ends were 4 bases for V and 8 bases for J; bases not matched to a gene: 9. The CDR3 reads CASSTSLAGGRGTQYF. The CDR3 nucleotides are TGTGCCAGTAGTACCTCACTAGCGGGGGGGAGGGGTACGCAGTATTTT.